These 3 T cell receptor beta chains came from one sample sequenced in a study of cytomegalovirus exposure and HLA in healthy donors (dated by TCRdb to between 2016 and 2019). Library creation used the immunoSEQ multiplex PCR assay. A mixture of 60 forward primers for TCR Vbeta segments and 13 reverse primers for TCR Jbeta segments was used in the multiplex PCR. TCRdb obtained this table from immuneACCESS and retained in-frame rearrangements with V and J assigned. These tables miss some clones; where compared with another copy, unresolved V genes account for less than half of the shortfall, and the remainder is unexplained. The sample table holds some 80,000 clones. The top ten clones comprise around 15% of the sample. The sequencing sample was made of PBMCs. Receptors were obtained from a middle-aged man in good health and CMV-seropositive.

About this clone itself: Other DNA sequences in this specimen translate into the identical CDR3. The chain uses TRBV19 and TRBJ2-3, with 7 bases that match TRBD2. In germline, CDR1 is LNHDA, CDR2 SQIVND (reference sequence). This CDR3 has 18 residues. The CDR3 DNA is TGTGACCTCAGAAAGTTGGAGGGTCTAGCGGTTAGCACAGATACGCAGTATTTT. Translation gives CDLRKLEGLAVSTDTQYF.

The rearrangement uses TRBV18 and TRBJ2-1; TRBD2 matches 10 bases. Germline CDR1 reads KGHSH; CDR2 reads LQKENI. This CDR3 has 15 amino acids. V was clipped by 5 bases and J by 6 bases; unmatched bases: 7. The CDR3 spells CASSKELAGVNEQFF. As DNA, the CDR3 is TGTGCCAGCTCAAAGGAGCTAGCGGGAGTCAATGAGCAGTTCTTC.

The V and J genes are TRBV5-8 and TRBJ1-5; D uncertain. The CDR3 sequence is 14 residues long. The germline gives CDR1 SGHTS, CDR2 YDEGEE. Trimming pared 3 bases from V and 7 bases from J, leaving 14 bases between. The CDR3 region is CASSSYRSSQPQHF. DNA for the CDR3: TGTGCCAGCAGCTCTTACAGAAGTTCACAGCCCCAGCATTTT.